The next 22 T cell receptor beta chains were all read from a single sample in a study of CD8 T cells in Susac syndrome. After extraction with the RNeasy kit, roughly 0.45 to 1 ug of the RNA was reverse transcribed using random hexamers. TCRdb re-called the immunoSEQ multiplex PCR reads through MiXCR, storing one row per CDR3 protein. The data show about 140,000 distinct CDR3 sequences, 95% seen once. Specimen: CD8+ T cells from PBMCs. Receptor source: a human donor with Susac syndrome.

The chain has TRBV4-1 and TRBJ2-1; 7 bases fit TRBD2. With V trimmed by 0 bases and J by 3 bases, 11 bases remained unmatched. The CDR3 spans 18 residues. From germline, CDR1 is MGHRA and CDR2 YSYEKL. The CDR3 nucleotides are TGCGCCAGCAGCCAAGATAGGGGAACTAGCGCCTTCTACAATGAGCAGTTCTTC. Translation gives CASSQDRGTSAFYNEQFF.

The J gene is TRBJ1-5, the V gene TRBV27; D is possibly TRBD1 (6 bases). V lost 6 bases and J 5 bases, leaving 14 bases between the germline ends. The CDR3 is made up of 14 amino acids. Looked up from germline, CDR1 is MNHEY and CDR2 is SMNVEV (reference sequence). The CDR3 DNA reads TGTGCCAGCAGCCGAGAGGGGGGGCATCAGCCCCAGCATTTT. As protein: CASSREGGHQPQHF.

The CDR3, as DNA: TGCGCCAGCAGCCAACTAACCGGAGGTGGCTCCTACGAGCAGTACTTC. Translation gives CASSQLTGGGSYEQYF. J is TRBJ2-7 and V is TRBV4-1; the D gene is possibly TRBD2 (5 bases). V was shortened by 2 bases and J by 0 bases, with 14 bases between the two germline ends. The CDR3 loop spans 16 amino acids. Germline loops: CDR1 MGHRA, CDR2 YSYEKL.

This chain links TRBV20-1 with TRBJ2-1, with TRBD2 identical over 11 bases. The germline V gene has CDR1 DFQATT and CDR2 SNEGSKA (reference sequence). V trimming: 0 bases; J trimming: 9 bases; junction bases outside the gene matches: 10. The CDR3 has 16 amino acids. CDR3 in amino acids: CSARDIAGGPSGEQFF. The CDR3 nucleotides read TGCAGTGCTAGAGATATAGCGGGAGGGCCGAGCGGTGAGCAGTTCTTC.

CDR3 sequence reads: CASSSPGREGHEQYF. As DNA, the CDR3 is TGTGCCAGCAGCTCCCCCGGGCGGGAGGGCCACGAGCAGTACTTC. The V call is TRBV11-2, the J call TRBJ2-7; TRBD2 aligns across 9 bases. The CDR3 consists of 15 residues. Germline V gene sequence: CDR1 SGHAT, CDR2 FQNNGV. The J segment lost 5 bases and the V segment lost 4 bases, leaving 9 bases of the junction unmatched.

The gene calls are TRBV9 and TRBJ2-7; no reliable D call. Germline V gene data show CDR1 as SGDLS and CDR2 as YYNGEE. V lost 0 bases and J lost 2, with 6 bases in between. CDR3 length: 13 residues. In DNA, the CDR3 is TGTGCCAGCAGCGTAGGACCGGCCTACGAGCAGTACTTC. Translated, it gives CASSVGPAYEQYF.

This chain joins TRBV25-1 and TRBJ2-7, with D possibly TRBD2 on 6 matching bases. The CDR3 contains 13 residues. The germline gives CDR1 MGHDK, CDR2 SYGVNS. Trimming stripped 6 bases from V and 5 bases from J, with 14 bases between. The CDR3 reads CASSRGLPNEQYF. The CDR3 DNA follows: TGTGCCAGCAGCCGCGGACTACCAAACGAGCAGTACTTC.

The chain joins TRBV10-1 to TRBJ2-2; D remains ambiguous. Germline values: CDR1 WNHNN, CDR2 SYGVQD (reference sequence). This CDR3 comprises 13 residues. V shed 0 bases and J shed 9 bases, with 8 bases lying between them. The CDR3 DNA sequence: TGCGCCAGCAGTGAGTCGAAGGAGAGGGAGCTGTTTTTT. This codes for CASSESKERELFF.

The chain carries TRBV11-2 and TRBJ1-1, with unresolved D. The germline gives CDR1 SGHAT, CDR2 FQNNGV. This CDR3 has 12 residues. V lost 2 bases, J lost 5 bases, and 6 bases lay in between. The CDR3 is CASSLLVTEAFF. CDR3 DNA sequence: TGTGCCAGCAGCTTATTGGTGACTGAAGCTTTCTTT.

The sample holds a few counts of this clonotype. The V and J genes are TRBV9 and TRBJ2-7, with 7 nucleotides matching TRBD1. This CDR3 comprises 13 residues. J gave up 5 bases and V 3 bases, and 5 bases lay outside the gene matches. Per the germline V gene, CDR1 is SGDLS and CDR2 is YYNGEE. The CDR3 sequence: CASSAGQVHEQYF. The CDR3 DNA sequence: TGTGCCAGCAGCGCCGGACAGGTCCACGAGCAGTACTTC.

This clonotype was seen only once. This rearrangement joins TRBV28 to TRBJ2-1; TRBD2 matches at 10 bases. This CDR3 has 15 residues. V gave up 6 bases and J gave up 6 bases; unmatched junction bases: 8. Germline loops: CDR1 MDHEN, CDR2 SYDVKM. The chain's CDR3 is CASSIAGTSVNEQFF. The CDR3 bases are TGTGCCAGCAGCATTGCCGGGACTAGCGTCAATGAGCAGTTCTTC.

The rearrangement links TRBV7-9 to TRBJ2-2; 8 nucleotides line up with TRBD2. Germline loops: CDR1 SEHNR, CDR2 FQNEAQ (reference sequence). CDR3 length: 15 amino acids. V lost 2 bases to trimming and J lost 4 bases; unmatched junction nucleotides: 3. The CDR3 region has the DNA TGTGCCAGCAGCTTAAGCCTAGCGGGCACCGGGGAGCTGTTTTTT. Amino acid sequence: CASSLSLAGTGELFF.

The V and J genes are TRBV6-5 and TRBJ2-7, with D unresolved. The CDR3 sequence is 11 residues long. CDR1 is MNHEY, CDR2 SVGAGI, per germline. Trimming removed 7 bases from V and 3 bases from J, with 7 bases in between. The CDR3: CASIKFYEQYF. In nucleotides, the CDR3 is TGTGCCAGCATTAAATTCTACGAGCAGTACTTC.

The chain combines TRBV5-4 with TRBJ2-7; no clear D gene. The V end lost 3 bases, the J end lost 2 bases, and 6 bases lay between the germline ends. CDR3 size: 12 residues. CDR1 is SGHNT, CDR2 YYREEE, per germline (reference sequence). CDR3 sequence: CASSSRTYEQYF. In DNA, the CDR3 is TGTGCCAGCAGCTCCCGAACCTACGAGCAGTACTTC.

This clonotype was observed a single time. This chain links TRBV12-3 or TRBV12-4 with TRBJ2-3; D may correspond to TRBD1 or TRBD2 (5 bases each). This CDR3 spans 14 amino acids. Trimming cost V 7 bases and J 6 bases, with 17 bases left between them. As DNA, the CDR3 is TGTGCCAGCACCTTCTCGGGGCCAGGCGATACGCAGTATTTT. This sequence encodes CASTFSGPGDTQYF.

V gene TRBV7-9 combines with J gene TRBJ2-7, with D possibly called TRBD1 or TRBD2 (5 bases each). The CDR3 runs 14 residues. CDR1 is SEHNR and CDR2 is FQNEAQ in the germline V gene (reference sequence). The V gene lost 4 bases and the J gene lost 5 bases, with 15 bases spanning the gap. CDR3 sequence: CASSSPPVGDEQYF. CDR3 coding DNA: TGTGCCAGCAGCTCCCCTCCGGTGGGGGACGAGCAGTACTTC.

This rearrangement joins TRBV12-3 or TRBV12-4 to TRBJ2-6; unclear D gene. V dropped 2 bases and J dropped 4 bases, with 6 bases sitting between them. The CDR3 has 14 amino acids. CDR3 nucleotide sequence: TGTGCCAGCAGTTTAACAGCCGGGGCCAACGTCCTGACTTTC. Its translation is CASSLTAGANVLTF.

The genes are TRBV20-1 and TRBJ2-7; 8 positions match TRBD2. Germline values: CDR1 DFQATT, CDR2 SNEGSKA (reference sequence). The CDR3 runs to 14 residues. V lost 4 bases to trimming and J lost 0 bases; unmatched junction nucleotides: 5. The CDR3 DNA is TGCAGTGCTACTAGCGGGTCTAGCTCCTACGAGCAGTACTTC. Translation gives CSATSGSSSYEQYF.

This clonotype was counted only a few times. This sequence joins TRBV7-9 and TRBJ1-5; D gene unclear. This CDR3 region has 12 residues. Trimming took 0 bases from V and 3 from J, leaving 0 bases between them. Germline values: CDR1 SEHNR, CDR2 FQNEAQ (reference sequence). The CDR3 nucleotides read TGTGCCAGCAGCTTAGCCAATCAGCCCCAGCATTTT. This encodes CASSLANQPQHF.

The CDR3 sequence is CASRGGEEQFF. The CDR3 nucleotides read TGTGCCAGCCGCGGAGGGGAAGAGCAGTTCTTC. The V and J genes are TRBV28 and TRBJ2-1; perhaps TRBD2 as D (6 bases). The V gene's germline CDR1 is MDHEN and CDR2 SYDVKM. Trimming took 8 bases from V and 10 from J, leaving 12 bases between them. CDR3 length equals 11 residues.

The chain links TRBV19 to TRBJ1-5; D is ambiguous. V was cut by 7 bases and J by 2 bases, with 18 bases left in between. The CDR3 spans 16 residues. Germline V gives CDR1 LNHDA, CDR2 SQIVND (reference sequence). The CDR3 region is CASTSEGGYGNQPQHF. In DNA, the CDR3 is TGTGCCAGTACCTCTGAAGGAGGGTACGGCAATCAGCCCCAGCATTTT.

This rearrangement joins TRBV27 to TRBJ2-7, with 12 bases that match TRBD2. CDR1 is MNHEY, CDR2 SMNVEV, per germline (reference sequence). The trim removed 4 bases at V and 2 bases at J, leaving 3 bases unmatched. CDR3 size: 15 residues. The CDR3 loop is CASSSSSGRAYEQYF. CDR3 in DNA: TGTGCCAGCAGTTCCTCTAGCGGGAGGGCCTACGAGCAGTACTTC.